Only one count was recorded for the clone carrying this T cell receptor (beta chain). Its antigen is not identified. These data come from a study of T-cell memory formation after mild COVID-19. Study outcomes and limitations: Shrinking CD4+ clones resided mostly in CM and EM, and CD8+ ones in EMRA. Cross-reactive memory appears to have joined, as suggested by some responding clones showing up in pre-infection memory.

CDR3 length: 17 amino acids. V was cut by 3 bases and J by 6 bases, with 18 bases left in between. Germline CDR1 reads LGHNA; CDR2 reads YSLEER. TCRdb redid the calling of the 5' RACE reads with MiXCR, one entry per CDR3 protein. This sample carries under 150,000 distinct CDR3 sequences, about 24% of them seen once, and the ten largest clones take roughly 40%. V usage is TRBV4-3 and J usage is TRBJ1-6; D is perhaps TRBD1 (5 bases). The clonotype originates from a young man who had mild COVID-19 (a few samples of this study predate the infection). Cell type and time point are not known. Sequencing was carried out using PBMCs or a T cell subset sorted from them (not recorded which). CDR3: CASSQIDWGEANSPLHF. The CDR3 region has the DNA TGCGCCAGCAGCCAGATAGACTGGGGGGAAGCTAATTCACCCCTCCACTTT.